Below, 6 T cell receptor beta chains from the same sample are listed, as sequenced in a study of vaccination and CD4 T cells after COVID-19 (dated 2022 in TCRdb). The sample's treatment or condition label, decoded: approximately nine-day PBMC culture with coronavirus spike peptide pools or control peptides (ViraFEST assay). What these receptors recognize is not known. The library was built by means of PCR. TCRdb lists the instrument as Illumina iSeq 100. DNA from cultured CD4+ T cells underwent TCR sequencing with the Oncomine TCR Beta short-read assay at the Johns Hopkins FTIC core. TCRdb itself trimmed the public reads at Q25 with fastp, ran MiXCR and retained productive beta chains. One record per CDR3 amino acid sequence lists the most common genes and DNA. This sample comprises 20,000 to 30,000 distinct CDR3 sequences, about 64% of them detected only once. The leading ten clones occupy approximately 5.4% of the sample.

Sequences were obtained from CD4+ T cells from blood, cultured in vitro. The receptors stem from a human donor who had recovered from COVID-19.

The V call is TRBV7-9, the J call TRBJ1-5; 8 bases line up with TRBD1. In germline, CDR1 is SEHNR, CDR2 FQNEAQ (reference sequence). The CDR3 is 15 amino acids. The V and J ends lost 1 base and 7 bases, in that order; junction bases with no gene match: 6. Written as DNA, the CDR3 is TGTGCCAGCAGCTTAGGGACAGGGAGCCGGCAGCCCCAGCATTTT. This codes for CASSLGTGSRQPQHF.

V and J are TRBV7-2 and TRBJ1-2; D might be TRBD1 (6 bases). The CDR3 extends over 16 amino acids. CDR1 and CDR2 from the germline V gene are SGHTA and FQGNSA. Trimming cost V 1 base and J 3 bases, with 15 bases left between them. The CDR3 coding sequence is TGTGCCAGCAGCTTAGAGGCGACAGGAGGTTACTATGGCTACACCTTC. Translated: CASSLEATGGYYGYTF.

This chain links TRBV18 with TRBJ1-1; 9 positions match TRBD1. The CDR3 extends over 17 amino acids. Germline V gene data show CDR1 as KGHSH and CDR2 as LQKENI. Germline trimming cut 1 base from V and 4 bases from J; bases unmatched to any gene: 10. Here the CDR3 DNA reads TGTGCCAGCTCACCACAGGGAGCTGTGGGACAGGGCACTGAAGCTTTCTTT. This translates into CASSPQGAVGQGTEAFF.

This clonotype has only a few counts. CDR3 nucleotide sequence: TGTGCCACAAGACAGGGGAAAGAGCCCCAGCATTTT. Protein product: CATRQGKEPQHF. The rearrangement uses TRBV15 and TRBJ1-5; 8 nucleotides align to TRBD1. V was pared by 9 bases and J by 8 bases, with 6 bases of the junction left unmatched. Looked up from germline, CDR1 is LNHNV and CDR2 is YYDKDF (reference sequence). The CDR3 runs 12 residues. Full variable domain (remainder filled in from reference TRBV15 and TRBJ1-5): DAMVIQNPRYQVTQFGKPVTLSCSQTLNHNVMYWYQQKSSQAPKLLFHYYDKDFNNEADTPDNFQSRRPNTSFCFLDIRSPGLGDTAMYLCATRQGKEPQHFGDGTRLSIL.

The V call is TRBV2, the J call TRBJ1-4; D possibly corresponds to TRBD1 (5 bases). In germline, CDR1 is SNHLY, CDR2 FYNNEI. The CDR3 is 13 residues long. The V gene lost 7 bases and the J gene lost 7 bases, with 13 bases spanning the gap. CDR3 coding DNA: TGTGCCAGCACCCGGGACGTCGGTGAAAAACTGTTTTTT. Amino acids: CASTRDVGEKLFF.

The chain has TRBV7-2 and TRBJ2-1; unclear D gene. Germline V gene data show CDR1 as SGHTA and CDR2 as FQGNSA. Trimming pared 5 bases from V and 0 bases from J, leaving 11 bases between. CDR3 length equals 15 residues. The CDR3 loop is CASSAVKSSYNEQFF. The CDR3 DNA follows: TGTGCCAGCAGCGCCGTTAAGAGCTCCTACAATGAGCAGTTCTTC.